A selection of T cell receptor beta chains follows, all from one sample in a study of blood T cell repertoires in COVID-19. Repertoires were generated with immunoSEQ multiplex PCR, while TCRdb's copy carries only in-frame clones and drops some. The sample has 220,000 or so clones, about 90% seen once. Sequencing was carried out using peripheral blood. Receptor source: a man in his 60s with COVID-19, enrolled during active disease. CDR3s include the opening cysteine and the closing phenylalanine or tryptophan. A D gene is named only where the DNA matches it firmly. Part of the rows lack a size; the others show once, few, many or a class for expanded clones.

J | V | D | size | CDR3 | DNA
TRBJ2-1 | TRBV11-2 | TRBD2 | - | CASSAGTSVTGEQFF | TGTGCCAGCAGCGCCGGGACTAGCGTTACAGGTGAGCAGTTCTTC
TRBJ1-2 | TRBV19 | - | few | CASHATWPPFTDYGYTF | TGTGCCAGTCATGCAACTTGGCCCCCCTTTACAGACTATGGCTACACCTTC
TRBJ2-1 | TRBV24-1 | - | once | CATGAEPNNEQFF | TGTGCCACCGGGGCAGAGCCCAACAATGAGCAGTTCTTC
TRBJ1-3 | TRBV30 | - | once | CAWSLSRGGGNTIYF | TGTGCCTGGAGTCTAAGCAGGGGTGGTGGAAACACCATATATTTT
TRBJ1-5 | TRBV27 | - | - | CASSPYGNQPQHF | TGTGCCAGCAGTCCCTACGGCAATCAGCCCCAGCATTTT
TRBJ2-3 | TRBV29-1 | TRBD2 | - | CSVDGTSGTTDTQYF | TGCAGCGTTGACGGGACTAGCGGAACCACAGATACGCAGTATTTT
TRBJ1-1 | TRBV4-2 | TRBD1 | - | CASSQQRDRNTEAFF | TGTGCCAGCAGCCAACAACGGGACAGGAACACTGAAGCTTTCTTT
TRBJ2-4 | TRBV7-8 | - | once | CASSSHGGLVNIQYF | TGTGCCAGCAGCTCACACGGGGGTCTAGTAAACATTCAGTACTTC
TRBJ1-1 | TRBV5-1 | - | - | CASSLDRRVGRAEAFF | TGCGCCAGCAGCTTGGACAGGAGGGTGGGTAGGGCTGAAGCTTTCTTT
TRBJ2-7 | TRBV11-2 | - | - | CASSISGGSSYEQYF | TGTGCCAGCAGCATTAGCGGAGGGAGCTCCTACGAGCAGTACTTC
TRBJ2-1 | TRBV29-1 | - | - | CSGLSGSVSVNEQFF | TGCAGCGGATTATCAGGGTCAGTTTCCGTCAATGAGCAGTTCTTC
TRBJ1-5 | TRBV6-6 | - | - | CASSYPTGPQHF | TGTGCCAGCAGTTACCCCACAGGGCCCCAGCATTTT
TRBJ1-5 | TRBV5-1 | TRBD1 | - | CASSFGTGGNQPQHF | TGCGCCAGCAGCTTCGGGACAGGGGGTAATCAGCCCCAGCATTTT
TRBJ1-1 | TRBV6-5 | TRBD1 | - | CASKDRVNTEAFF | TGTGCCAGCAAGGACAGGGTGAACACTGAAGCTTTCTTT
TRBJ2-2 | TRBV5-5 | - | - | CASSLTRSSPGELFF | TGTGCCAGCAGCTTAACTCGCTCGTCACCCGGGGAGCTGTTTTTT
TRBJ2-7 | TRBV19 | TRBD2 | - | CARASGRATIYEQYF | TGTGCCAGGGCTAGCGGGAGGGCCACTATATACGAGCAGTACTTC
TRBJ2-7 | TRBV6-5 | TRBD1 | - | CASSYSGTDSYEQYF | TGTGCCAGCAGTTATTCCGGGACAGACTCCTACGAGCAGTACTTC
TRBJ2-2 | TRBV5-1 | - | - | CASSPWQGMNTGELFF | TGCGCCAGCAGCCCCTGGCAGGGGATGAACACCGGGGAGCTGTTTTTT
TRBJ1-2 | TRBV19 | - | - | CASSIGAIDYGYTF | TGTGCCAGTAGTATAGGCGCGATCGACTATGGCTACACCTTC
TRBJ2-3 | TRBV4-1 | TRBD2 | - | CASSQTPPGGIPDTQYF | TGCGCCAGCAGCCAAACCCCTCCGGGAGGGATCCCAGATACGCAGTATTTT
TRBJ2-2 | TRBV7-9 | - | - | CASSLAGPKQNTGELFF | TGTGCCAGCAGCTTAGCGGGCCCTAAACAGAACACCGGGGAGCTGTTTTTT
TRBJ1-1 | TRBV9 | - | - | CASSPYRRNTEAFF | TGTGCCAGCAGCCCTTACCGGAGGAACACTGAAGCTTTCTTT
TRBJ1-2 | TRBV5-4 | TRBD1 | - | CASSRDSNYGYTF | TGTGCCAGCAGCCGGGACAGTAACTATGGCTACACCTTC
TRBJ1-5 | TRBV27 | TRBD1 | - | CAARRGTGNQPQHF | TGTGCCGCCCGCAGGGGGACGGGCAATCAGCCCCAGCATTTT
TRBJ1-6 | TRBV2 | TRBD1 | - | CASSEGQRFLHF | TGTGCCAGCAGTGAGGGACAGCGGTTCCTCCACTTT
TRBJ2-5 | TRBV7-9 | TRBD1 | - | CASSLALTGGQETQYF | TGTGCCAGCAGCTTAGCTCTTACAGGGGGACAAGAGACCCAGTACTTC
TRBJ1-4 | TRBV6-6 | TRBD1 | once | CASTPDRAGEKLFF | TGTGCCAGCACCCCTGACAGGGCCGGTGAAAAACTGTTTTTT
TRBJ1-1 | TRBV7-9 | - | - | CASSLNGEWAEAFF | TGTGCCAGCAGCTTAAATGGGGAGTGGGCTGAAGCTTTCTTT
TRBJ2-6 | TRBV24-1 | - | - | CATSEDSSGANVLTF | TGTGCCACCAGTGAGGACAGCTCTGGGGCCAACGTCCTGACTTTC
TRBJ2-7 | TRBV29-1 | TRBD1 | - | CSVTKGQGAYEQYF | TGCAGCGTTACAAAAGGACAGGGGGCCTACGAGCAGTACTTC
TRBJ1-4 | TRBV5-1 | - | - | CASYPGGSNEKLFF | TGCGCCAGCTATCCTGGAGGAAGTAATGAAAAACTGTTTTTT
TRBJ1-5 | TRBV5-1 | - | - | CASSLAGNSNQPQHF | TGCGCCAGCAGCTTGGCAGGAAATAGCAATCAGCCCCAGCATTTT
TRBJ2-2 | TRBV29-1 | - | - | CSVEGGGTTGELFF | TGCAGCGTTGAAGGCGGAGGAACAACCGGGGAGCTGTTTTTT
TRBJ2-3 | TRBV27 | TRBD1 | - | CASARGLSTDTQYF | TGTGCCAGCGCTAGGGGGCTTAGCACAGATACGCAGTATTTT
TRBJ2-5 | TRBV4-1 | - | - | CASSPGGRETQYF | TGCGCCAGCAGCCCGGGGGGCCGGGAGACCCAGTACTTC
TRBJ2-2 | TRBV6-5 | - | - | CASSSTGNTGELFF | TGTGCCAGCAGTTCGACAGGGAACACCGGGGAGCTGTTTTTT
TRBJ2-2 | TRBV7-8 | - | few | CASSLGASNTGELFF | TGTGCCAGCAGCTTAGGGGCCTCGAACACCGGGGAGCTGTTTTTT
TRBJ1-6 | TRBV5-4 | - | - | CASSASTGFNSPLHF | TGTGCCAGCAGCGCCTCTACAGGGTTTAATTCACCCCTCCACTTT
TRBJ2-2 | TRBV27 | - | - | CASSFVGGNTGELFF | TGTGCCAGCAGTTTTGTGGGGGGGAACACCGGGGAGCTGTTTTTT
TRBJ1-2 | TRBV21-1 | - | - | CASSKERGSNYGYTF | TGTGCCAGCAGCAAAGAGAGAGGGTCCAACTATGGCTACACCTTC
TRBJ2-3 | TRBV4-2 | - | - | CASSQDNLGTLTDTQYF | TGTGCCAGCAGCCAAGATAACCTCGGGACTTTAACAGATACGCAGTATTTT